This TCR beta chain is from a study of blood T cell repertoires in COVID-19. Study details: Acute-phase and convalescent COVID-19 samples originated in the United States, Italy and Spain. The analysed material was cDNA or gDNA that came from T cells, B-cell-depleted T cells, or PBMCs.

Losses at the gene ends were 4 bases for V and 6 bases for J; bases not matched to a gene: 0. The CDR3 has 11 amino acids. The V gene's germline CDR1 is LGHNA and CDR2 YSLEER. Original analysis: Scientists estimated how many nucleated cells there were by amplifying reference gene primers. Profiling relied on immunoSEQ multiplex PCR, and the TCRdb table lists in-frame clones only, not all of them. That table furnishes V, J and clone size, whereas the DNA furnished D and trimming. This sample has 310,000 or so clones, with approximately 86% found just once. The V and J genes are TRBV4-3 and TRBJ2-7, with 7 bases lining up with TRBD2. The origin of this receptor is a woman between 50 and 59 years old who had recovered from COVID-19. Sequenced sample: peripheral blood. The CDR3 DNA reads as TGCGCCAGCAGCCGGGGGGGCGAGCAGTACTTC. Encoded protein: CASSRGGEQYF.